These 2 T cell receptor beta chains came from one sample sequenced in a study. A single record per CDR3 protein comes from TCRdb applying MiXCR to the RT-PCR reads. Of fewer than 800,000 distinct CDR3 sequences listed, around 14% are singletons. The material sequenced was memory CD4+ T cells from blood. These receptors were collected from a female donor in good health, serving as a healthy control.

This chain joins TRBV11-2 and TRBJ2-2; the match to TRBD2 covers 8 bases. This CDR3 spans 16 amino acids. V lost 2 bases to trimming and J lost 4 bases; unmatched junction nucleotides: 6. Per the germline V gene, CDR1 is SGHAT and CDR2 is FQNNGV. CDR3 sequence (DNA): TGTGCCAGCAGCTTAATGGGACTAGTGGGCACCGGGGAGCTGTTTTTT. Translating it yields CASSLMGLVGTGELFF.

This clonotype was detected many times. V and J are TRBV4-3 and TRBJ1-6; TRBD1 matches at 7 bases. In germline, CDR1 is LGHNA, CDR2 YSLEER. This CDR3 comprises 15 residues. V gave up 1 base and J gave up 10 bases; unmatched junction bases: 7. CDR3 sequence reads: CASSQGLGGGSPLHF. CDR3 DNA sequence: TGCGCCAGCAGCCAAGGCTTAGGGGGCGGATCACCCCTCCACTTT.